This is a list of T cell receptor beta chains from one sample in a study of cytomegalovirus exposure and HLA in healthy donors. Sequencing was performed with immunoSEQ multiplex PCR; in TCRdb, only in-frame clones are kept and a portion is missing. The sample lists some 170,000 clones; more than 75% were seen once. The sample comprised PBMCs. Receptor source: a young man in good health and CMV-seropositive. The CDR3 runs from the conserved cysteine through the conserved F or W. A D gene is named only where the DNA matches it firmly. Where a row states a size, it is once, few, many or the class of an expanded clone; other rows omit it.

V,size,J,D,CDR3,DNA
TRBV4-3,.,TRBJ1-5,.,CASSQIGGQPQHF,TGCGCCAGCAGCCAAATAGGTGGGCAGCCCCAGCATTTT
TRBV11-2,once,TRBJ2-3,.,CASSQEFGRWVLSDTQYF,TGTGCCAGCAGCCAAGAGTTTGGGAGATGGGTCCTTTCGGATACGCAGTATTTT
TRBV28,.,TRBJ1-4,.,CASSYRGGAEHEKLFF,TGTGCCAGCAGTTATCGAGGGGGGGCTGAACATGAAAAACTGTTTTTT
TRBV19,.,TRBJ1-1,.,CASSQNKYRESPEAFF,TGTGCCAGTAGCCAAAACAAATACAGGGAAAGTCCTGAAGCTTTCTTT
TRBV2,few,TRBJ1-2,.,CASILRPHYGYTF,TGTGCCAGCATCCTCAGGCCCCACTATGGCTACACCTTC
TRBV30,.,TRBJ1-4,.,CAWSSSGWTYNEKLFF,TGTGCCTGGAGTTCTTCAGGATGGACCTATAATGAAAAACTGTTTTTT
TRBV9,.,TRBJ2-3,TRBD2,CASSSSGTTDTQYF,TGTGCCAGCAGCTCTAGCGGAACCACAGATACGCAGTATTTT
TRBV15,.,TRBJ2-2,TRBD2,CATSRLSGGAPGELFF,TGTGCCACCAGCAGACTGAGCGGGGGGGCTCCCGGGGAGCTGTTTTTT
TRBV4-1,.,TRBJ2-4,.,CASSQSPSGRAGIQYF,TGCGCCAGCAGCCAATCGCCTAGTGGGCGCGCGGGCATTCAGTACTTC
TRBV7-8,.,TRBJ2-5,TRBD2,CASSLGGRGSGAAVGSAQYF,TGTGCCAGCAGCTTAGGCGGCCGAGGTAGCGGGGCGGCCGTAGGGTCGGCCCAGTACTTC
TRBV4-1,.,TRBJ1-2,.,CASSHGTENYGYTF,TGCGCCAGCAGCCACGGGACGGAGAACTATGGCTACACCTTC
TRBV18,.,TRBJ2-1,TRBD1,CASSAGTGSYNEQFF,TGTGCCAGCTCAGCCGGGACAGGGTCCTACAATGAGCAGTTCTTC
TRBV11-3,.,TRBJ1-1,.,CASSSPRMNTEAFF,TGTGCCAGCAGCTCCCCCCGGATGAACACTGAAGCTTTCTTT
TRBV6-5,.,TRBJ2-3,.,CASTKEANLGTQYF,TGTGCCAGCACCAAGGAGGCTAATCTTGGTACGCAGTATTTT
TRBV2,.,TRBJ2-1,.,CASSGLHSYNEQFF,TGTGCCAGCAGTGGGCTCCACTCCTACAATGAGCAGTTCTTC
TRBV9,.,TRBJ2-1,.,CASSPGDRYNEQFF,TGTGCCAGCAGCCCCGGAGACCGGTACAATGAGCAGTTCTTC
TRBV25-1,.,TRBJ1-2,TRBD1,CASRLGGQGGSGYTF,TGTGCCAGCAGACTTGGGGGACAGGGAGGTAGTGGCTACACCTTC
TRBV6-1,.,TRBJ1-2,.,CASSEAGLGYTF,TGTGCCAGCAGTGAAGCCGGCCTGGGCTACACCTTC
TRBV7-3,.,TRBJ2-7,.,CASSLYSGALNEQYF,TGTGCCAGCAGCTTATATTCGGGGGCGCTCAACGAGCAGTACTTC
TRBV6-5,.,TRBJ2-7,.,CASSAGYEQYF,TGTGCCAGCAGTGCTGGCTACGAGCAGTACTTC
TRBV27,.,TRBJ1-2,.,CASRIRGGNYGYTF,TGTGCCAGCAGAATCAGGGGAGGGAACTATGGCTACACCTTC
TRBV19,.,TRBJ1-2,.,CASTEQVNYGYTF,TGTGCCAGTACCGAACAGGTTAACTATGGCTACACCTTC
TRBV7-2,.,TRBJ2-7,.,CASSGIGVSEQYF,TGTGCCAGCAGCGGTATAGGGGTTAGCGAGCAGTACTTC
TRBV20-1,.,TRBJ2-7,.,CSVQNSYF,TGCAGTGTTCAGAATTCGTACTTC
TRBV11-2,.,TRBJ1-6,.,CASSFGSYNSPLHF,TGTGCCAGCAGCTTCGGCTCCTATAATTCACCCCTCCACTTT
TRBV7-9,few,TRBJ1-4,.,CASSPGQSKGGTNEKLFF,TGTGCCAGCAGCCCTGGACAGTCTAAGGGGGGAACTAATGAAAAACTGTTTTTT
TRBV2,once,TRBJ1-1,TRBD1,CASRGGPQQGRNTEAFF,TGTGCCAGCAGGGGGGGCCCACAACAGGGGCGGAACACTGAAGCTTTCTTT
TRBV5-1,.,TRBJ2-3,.,CASSTRGGSDTQYF,TGCGCCAGCAGCACGCGTGGGGGTTCGGATACGCAGTATTTT
TRBV30,.,TRBJ2-3,TRBD1,CACSLTGGMTDTQYF,TGTGCCTGCAGTCTGACAGGGGGGATGACGGATACGCAGTATTTT
TRBV14,.,TRBJ1-5,.,CASSQELGGKRQPQHF,TGTGCCAGCAGCCAAGAGTTAGGTGGAAAACGACAGCCCCAGCATTTT
TRBV9,.,TRBJ1-2,.,CASSVGTTRALGYGYTF,TGTGCCAGCAGCGTAGGGACTACACGGGCCCTAGGCTATGGCTACACCTTC
TRBV5-1,.,TRBJ1-4,.,CASSLGPPENEKLFF,TGCGCCAGCAGCTTGGGGCCCCCGGAGAATGAAAAACTGTTTTTT
TRBV27,.,TRBJ2-2,.,CASSLSSTGELFF,TGTGCCAGCAGCCTCTCGTCCACCGGGGAGCTGTTTTTT
TRBV2,few,TRBJ2-1,.,CAILKGSPNEQFF,TGTGCCATCCTCAAGGGGTCCCCAAATGAGCAGTTCTTC
TRBV18,.,TRBJ2-7,TRBD1,CASSPRTGVGEQYF,TGTGCCAGCTCACCGAGGACAGGGGTCGGGGAGCAGTACTTC
TRBV15,.,TRBJ2-4,TRBD2,CATSTGLAGVPNKNIQYF,TGTGCCACCAGCACAGGACTAGCGGGAGTGCCGAACAAAAACATTCAGTACTTC
TRBV6-5,.,TRBJ2-3,.,CASSLGDTQYF,TGTGCCAGCAGTTTGGGAGATACGCAGTATTTT
TRBV6-5,.,TRBJ1-2,.,CASSSRDTHRGYTF,TGTGCCAGCAGTTCCCGGGACACCCACCGGGGCTACACCTTC
TRBV7-2,.,TRBJ1-1,.,CASSLARGHSTEAFF,TGTGCCAGCAGCTTAGCTAGGGGTCACAGCACTGAAGCTTTCTTT
TRBV6-5,.,TRBJ1-4,.,CASSYEGSQEKLFF,TGTGCCAGCAGTTACGAGGGTAGCCAAGAAAAACTGTTTTTT
TRBV10-3,.,TRBJ2-7,.,CAISDRGDYEQYF,TGTGCCATCAGTGACAGGGGGGACTACGAGCAGTACTTC
TRBV7-9,.,TRBJ2-7,.,CASSLRGNYEQYF,TGTGCCAGCAGCTTGCGAGGGAACTACGAGCAGTACTTC
TRBV5-5,.,TRBJ1-5,.,CASRPSWRAANQPQHF,TGTGCCAGCAGACCCTCCTGGCGGGCCGCAAATCAGCCCCAGCATTTT
TRBV19,.,TRBJ2-7,.,CASSTLTAVYEQYF,TGTGCCAGTAGTACTCTGACAGCAGTCTACGAGCAGTACTTC
TRBV11-2,.,TRBJ2-5,.,CASSFPGSQETQYF,TGTGCCAGCAGCTTCCCCGGGTCACAAGAGACCCAGTACTTC
TRBV20-1,.,TRBJ2-5,.,CSARQKETQYF,TGCAGTGCTAGACAAAAAGAGACCCAGTACTTC
TRBV7-3,few,TRBJ1-6,.,CASSLEADSPLHF,TGTGCCAGCAGCTTAGAAGCGGATTCACCCCTCCACTTT
TRBV27,.,TRBJ1-1,.,CASSLSFRELLNTEAFF,TGTGCCAGCAGTTTATCGTTTAGGGAGCTTCTGAACACTGAAGCTTTCTTT
TRBV9,.,TRBJ2-2,.,CASSVTRSNTGELFF,TGTGCCAGCAGCGTAACTAGATCGAACACCGGGGAGCTGTTTTTT
TRBV9,.,TRBJ2-2,.,CASSVADGNTGELFF,TGTGCCAGCAGCGTAGCGGACGGAAACACCGGGGAGCTGTTTTTT
TRBV7-9,.,TRBJ1-4,.,CASSLRGVVKEKLFF,TGTGCCAGCAGCCTGAGGGGCGTAGTAAAGGAAAAACTGTTTTTT
TRBV11-2,.,TRBJ1-1,.,CASSLLNTEAFF,TGTGCCAGCAGCTTACTAAACACTGAAGCTTTCTTT
TRBV11-2,.,TRBJ1-2,TRBD1,CASSSPGRTGSTRGYGYTF,TGTGCCAGCAGCTCCCCTGGGCGGACAGGGAGTACGCGGGGCTATGGCTACACCTTC
TRBV4-1,once,TRBJ2-7,.,CASSQGALTRNEQYF,TGCGCCAGCAGCCAAGGGGCCCTAACGAGAAACGAGCAGTACTTC
TRBV16,.,TRBJ2-1,.,CASSQSGEGGEQFF,TGTGCCAGCAGCCAATCGGGGGAAGGGGGTGAGCAGTTCTTC
TRBV18,once,TRBJ2-4,.,CASSPGHGDIQYF,TGTGCCAGCTCACCGGGCCACGGGGACATTCAGTACTTC
TRBV29-1,once,TRBJ1-5,.,CSVGGRNQPQHF,TGCAGCGTTGGGGGCAGGAATCAGCCCCAGCATTTT